This paragraph covers one TCR beta chain sequence. At least ten counts were recorded for this clonotype. No antigen is known for it. Qualities for individual bases were not recorded, and no much larger clone is one base off. The TCR beta CDR3 regions were amplified from the RNA transcripts. The first round of RT-PCR for the TCR CDR3 was performed with the HTBI primer set and the Qiagen OneStep RT-PCR kit. A second multiplex PCR round built the libraries, followed by size selection and purification. The libraries were sequenced on an Illumina HiSeq2000 using paired-end 100 bp reads. On the authors' methods: SOAPnuke was used to process the raw data, throwing out any read that contained adapters or uncalled bases, had a mean Phred below 15, or lacked an exact constant-primer or identifier match. High-quality paired reads were merged using COPE v1.2.5, and each unique nucleotide sequence was defined as a clonotype. MiTCR v1.1 was used to align clonotypes to the IMGT TRBV, TRBD and TRBJ reference segments. Only V-J combinations with frequency above 0.0001, covering 99% to 99.2% of repertoires, were analysed. The TCS score was defined as F50 (clonal expansion) divided by E x V (chaos), with BLOSUM62-based TCRdist calculated between CDR3 peptides within each V-J. Welch's t-statistics and random forest reduced some 510 V-J features to under 15, which were used in a naive Bayes classifier (R e1071). The public reads were reanalyzed by TCRdb: fastp trimming at Q25, MiXCR alignment, in-frame beta chains only. Each CDR3 protein appears once, grouped with its most common genes and DNA. In this record, the V and J calls reflect TCRdb's handling and not the investigators' own analysis. The sample has about 200,000 distinct CDR3 sequences on record, over 15% of them singletons. The ten largest clones represent 50% of the sample.

A patient counted as having stable Graves' hyperthyroidism if no progression to ophthalmopathy occurred over 18 months of follow-up. The hyperthyroidism patients were between 18 and 65 years old and newly diagnosed, with a disease duration of less than 2 months. The study excluded patients with uncontrolled infections, other autoimmune diseases, pregnancy or lactation. Diagnoses were established on the basis of clinical symptoms, serum thyroxine and TRAb, thyroid ultrasound, and orbital computed tomography. PBMCs were isolated from 8 to 10 ml of fresh peripheral blood by Ficoll-Paque density gradient centrifugation. Total RNA was extracted using Trizol reagent, and RNA quality was assessed on an Agilent 2100 Bioanalyzer. The sample belongs to a study of T cells in Graves' hyperthyroidism and ophthalmopathy (dated 2019 in TCRdb). Looking at the study overall: Peripheral blood was sampled at the time of initial diagnosis, prior to any treatment. To identify TCR V-J signatures that set the groups apart, the researchers used a discovery cohort of about a hundred patients, made up of under 50 with Graves' ophthalmopathy and 55 to 65 with stable Graves' hyperthyroidism. Prospective prediction of ophthalmopathy was tested in an independent validation cohort of 18 to 20 hyperthyroidism patients and some 17 patients who later progressed to ophthalmopathy. The 80 to 100 discovery patients were randomly divided into training and test sets at a 7:3 ratio. In more than 5 Graves' hyperthyroidism patients, the study also compared T-cell repertoires from thyroid tissue with T-cell repertoires from blood. Following sampling, methimazole starting at 30 mg daily was given to hyperthyroidism patients, and high-dose intravenous methylprednisolone was given to ophthalmopathy patients. The paper reports TCR Vbeta CDR3 sequencing of approximately 130 peripheral blood samples: approximately 43 ophthalmopathy, some 80 hyperthyroidism and 17 progressor patients. The research as a whole found: During validation, the model predicted progression to ophthalmopathy a median of about 6.3 months ahead of onset, with roughly 65% sensitivity and 72.22% specificity. Blood samples also contained most of the expanded thyroid clonotypes (frequency above 0.001), which suggests that blood repertoires may reflect thyroid immune responses. Ophthalmopathy was separated from stable hyperthyroidism by a 13 V-J signature model, with about 86% sensitivity and approximately 84% specificity obtained in cross-validation and 80%/75% obtained in testing. Sample size was not statistically predetermined, and investigators were not blinded to group allocation.

The sequence derives from a man aged 50 to 59 with Graves' hyperthyroidism. Source material: blood.

The DNA is as follows: TGTGCCAGCAGTTCGTTAACAGGGTCGGAGACCCAGTACTTC. It translates as CASSSLTGSETQYF. Recombination linked TRBV2 to TRBJ2-5; tentative D gene TRBD1, with 6 bases matching. Including cysteine and phenylalanine, the CDR3 has 14 amino acids. CDR3 DNA is the only sequence kept; it has 42 bases, read in frame from the first base. Based on the germline V gene, the CDR1 and CDR2 sequences are SNHLY and FYNNEI. At the junction V is shortened by 5 bases and J by 5 bases, with 15 bases in between. Joined to the reference TRBV2 and TRBJ2-5 proteins, this CDR3 gives the full variable domain: EPEVTQTPSHQVTQMGQEVILRCVPISNHLYFYWYRQILGQKVEFLVSFYNNEISEKSEIFDDQFSVERPDGSNFTLKIRSTKLEDSAMYFCASSSLTGSETQYFGPGTRLLVL.